Here is one TCR beta chain with its context. This sample also contains other DNA sequences that code for the same CDR3. This CDR3 contains 14 residues. Between the trimmed V and J ends, which lost 3 bases and 2 bases, there was a span of 8 bases. CDR1 is MDHEN and CDR2 is SYDVKM in the germline V gene. The sample comes from a study of shared clonotypes between healthy human individuals. TCRdb's copy holds only in-frame clones and misses some; the assay was immunoSEQ multiplex PCR. The profile shows about 1.5 million clones, 95% to 99% of them singletons. The sample comprised naive CD4+ T cells sorted from blood. Subset meaning: CD45RA+ positively selected. This chain joins TRBV28 and TRBJ1-5; D unresolved. The sequence was collected from a man aged 25-45 years in good health. The CDR3 nucleotides are TGTGCCAGCAGTTTGCTGGGTGGCAATCAGCCCCAGCATTTT. It codes for CASSLLGGNQPQHF.